These 22 T cell receptor beta chains originate from one sample sequenced in a study of blood T cell repertoires in COVID-19. TCRdb keeps only in-frame clones here, not all; method: immunoSEQ multiplex PCR. The data hold fewer than 70,000 clones, with about 85% observed a single time. Sequenced sample: peripheral blood. The origin of the receptors is a woman in her seventies with active COVID-19.

CDR3 residues: CASSILAETQYF. The DNA of the CDR3 is TGTGCCAGCAGCATACTAGCGGAGACCCAGTACTTC. The chain links TRBV5-4 to TRBJ2-5; 7 nucleotides line up with TRBD2. The CDR3 covers 12 residues. After removal of 4 bases from V and 5 bases from J, the junction contained 2 bases not matched to a gene. Germline CDR1 and CDR2: SGHNT and YYREEE (reference sequence).

This clone was seen a handful of times. V is TRBV5-1 and J is TRBJ1-1; D is perhaps TRBD1 (6 bases). Deletions cut 5 bases from V and 0 bases from J, with 17 bases between. The CDR3 extends over 16 amino acids. CDR1 is SGHRS and CDR2 is YFSETQ in the germline V gene. The CDR3 here is CASRGGAVDMNTEAFF. Here the CDR3 DNA reads TGCGCCAGCAGGGGGGGGGCAGTCGATATGAACACTGAAGCTTTCTTT. The full variable domain, its missing parts supplied by reference TRBV5-1 and TRBJ1-1, is KAGVTQTPRYLIKTRGQQVTLSCSPISGHRSVSWYQQTPGQGLQFLFEYFSETQRNKGNFPGRFSGRQFSNSRSEMNVSTLELGDSALYLCASRGGAVDMNTEAFFGQGTRLTVV.

The rearrangement uses TRBV4-2 and TRBJ2-3, with a weak D call TRBD2 (6 bases). Trimming cost V 0 bases and J 2 bases, with 9 bases left between them. The CDR3 length is 15 residues. Germline loops: CDR1 LGHNA, CDR2 YNFKEQ. CDR3 residues: CASSQDPGDTDTQYF. The CDR3 DNA is TGTGCCAGCAGCCAAGATCCGGGAGACACAGATACGCAGTATTTT.

The chain is built from TRBV18 and TRBJ1-3; D perhaps matches TRBD1 (6 bases). The length of the CDR3 is 16 residues. The germline V gene has CDR1 KGHSH and CDR2 LQKENI. The V gene lost 2 bases and the J gene lost 0 bases, with 11 bases spanning the gap. The CDR3 DNA reads TGTGCCAGCTCACCAGAGACAGGCATCTCTGGAAACACCATATATTTT. Amino acids: CASSPETGISGNTIYF.

The V gene is TRBV6-5, the J gene TRBJ2-5; 9 nucleotides match TRBD1. With V trimmed by 7 bases and J by 9 bases, 9 bases remained unmatched. The CDR3 is 13 residues long. CDR1 and CDR2 (germline): MNHEY, SVGAGI. The CDR3 sequence: CASIPTGGRAQYF. CDR3 sequence (DNA): TGTGCCAGCATCCCGACAGGGGGAAGGGCCCAGTACTTC.

This chain connects TRBV5-6 to TRBJ2-1; 8 bases are a match to TRBD1. The V and J ends lost 6 bases and 0 bases, in that order; junction bases with no gene match: 5. The CDR3 length is 15 residues. In germline, CDR1 is SGHDT, CDR2 YYEEEE. Here the CDR3 DNA reads TGTGCCAGCATCGAAACAGGGGGCTCCTACAATGAGCAGTTCTTC. The encoded protein is CASIETGGSYNEQFF.

In DNA form, the CDR3 reads TGTGCCAACAGACAGGGAACCTATGGCTACACCTTC. The encoded protein is CANRQGTYGYTF. The chain couples TRBV6-5 to TRBJ1-2; 7 bases are shared with TRBD1. V trimming: 10 bases; J trimming: 4 bases; junction bases outside the gene matches: 6. CDR1 MNHEY and CDR2 SVGAGI come from the germline V gene. There are 12 residues in the CDR3.

The chain is built from TRBV11-2 and TRBJ1-1; 9 positions agree with TRBD1. This CDR3 is built from 15 residues. From germline, CDR1 is SGHAT and CDR2 FQNNGV. V gave up 4 bases and J gave up 1 base; unmatched junction bases: 4. The CDR3 DNA is TGTGCCAGCAGCTCCGGGACAGGGTCGAACACTGAAGCTTTCTTT. As protein: CASSSGTGSNTEAFF.

The chain links TRBV2 to TRBJ2-1; TRBD2 might be the D (5 bases). Germline V gene lookup returns CDR1 SNHLY and CDR2 FYNNEI. V dropped 6 bases and J dropped 6 bases, with 21 bases sitting between them. The CDR3 is made up of 16 amino acids. CDR3 residues: CASSVGLAGLGNEQFF. For the CDR3, the DNA is TGTGCCAGCAGCGTGGGATTGGCGGGTTTGGGCAATGAGCAGTTCTTC.

Written as DNA, the CDR3 is TGTGCCAGCAGCTTTAAGACTAGCGGGGAGGGAGAGACCCAGTACTTC. Translation gives CASSFKTSGEGETQYF. V is TRBV5-4 and J is TRBJ2-5; 11 bases agree with TRBD2. V lost 2 bases to trimming and J lost 4 bases; unmatched junction nucleotides: 7. From germline, CDR1 is SGHNT and CDR2 YYREEE (reference sequence). There are 16 residues in the CDR3. The full variable domain, with the rest looked up from reference TRBV5-4 and TRBJ2-5, is ETGVTQSPTHLIKTRGQQVTLRCSSQSGHNTVSWYQQALGQGPQFIFQYYREEENGRGNFPPRFSGLQFPNYSSELNVNALELDDSALYLCASSFKTSGEGETQYFGPGTRLLVL.

The gene calls are TRBV28 and TRBJ2-7; 11 nucleotides align to TRBD2. V was pared by 6 bases and J by 3 bases, with 7 bases of the junction left unmatched. In germline, CDR1 is MDHEN, CDR2 SYDVKM. The CDR3 runs 15 residues. CDR3 protein: CASSSPSGRSYEQYF. CDR3 bases: TGTGCCAGCAGCTCCCCTAGCGGGAGGAGCTACGAGCAGTACTTC.

The chain links TRBV5-1 to TRBJ2-7, with D perhaps matching TRBD1 (6 bases). CDR3 length: 14 residues. V was shortened by 2 bases and J by 2 bases, with 11 bases between the two germline ends. Germline assignment: CDR1 SGHRS and CDR2 YFSETQ. The chain's CDR3 is CASSFGSGAYEQYF. The CDR3 coding sequence is TGCGCCAGCAGCTTTGGTTCAGGGGCCTACGAGCAGTACTTC.

This clone was recorded once. The V gene is TRBV30, the J gene TRBJ1-1; maybe TRBD1 (5 bases). The CDR3 runs to 13 residues. Germline V gene data show CDR1 as GTSNPN and CDR2 as SVGIG (reference sequence). The V end was cut by 4 bases, the J end by 5 bases, with 14 bases between. The chain's CDR3 is CAWIPGRGTEAFF. The CDR3 coding sequence is TGTGCCTGGATCCCAGGGCGGGGAACTGAAGCTTTCTTT.

This chain joins TRBV30 and TRBJ1-2; D possibly corresponds to TRBD1 (5 bases). Between the trimmed V and J ends, which lost 0 bases and 2 bases, there was a span of 19 bases. The CDR3 runs 17 residues. Looked up from germline, CDR1 is GTSNPN and CDR2 is SVGIG (reference sequence). The CDR3 nucleotides read TGTGCCTGGAGTGTGGGGAGGGTTAGGGACGGAAACTATGGCTACACCTTC. Translated, it gives CAWSVGRVRDGNYGYTF.

The V gene is TRBV7-2, the J gene TRBJ2-3; 8 nucleotides line up with TRBD2. The germline CDR1 and CDR2 sequences are SGHTA and FQGNSA. This CDR3 has 16 residues. Unmatched junction bases numbered 3, after V lost 1 base and J lost 0 bases. The CDR3 DNA reads TGTGCCAGCAGCTTAGGGTCTAGCGGGAGCACAGATACGCAGTATTTT. It encodes CASSLGSSGSTDTQYF.

In DNA, the CDR3 is TGTGCCAGCAGGGTACAAACCGGGACAGGAGAGACCCAGTACTTC. Amino acid sequence: CASRVQTGTGETQYF. The rearrangement links TRBV2 to TRBJ2-5; the match to TRBD1 covers 8 bases. The CDR3 spans 15 residues. Germline V gene lookup returns CDR1 SNHLY and CDR2 FYNNEI. The V and J ends lost 6 bases and 4 bases, in that order; junction bases with no gene match: 10. Looking up the rest from reference TRBV2 and TRBJ2-5 gives the full variable domain: EPEVTQTPSHQVTQMGQEVILRCVPISNHLYFYWYRQILGQKVEFLVSFYNNEISEKSEIFDDQFSVERPDGSNFTLKIRSTKLEDSAMYFCASRVQTGTGETQYFGPGTRLLVL.

The chain combines TRBV5-1 with TRBJ2-3; 9 nucleotides line up with TRBD1. The CDR3 loop spans 15 amino acids. Losses at the gene ends were 3 bases for V and 6 bases for J; bases not matched to a gene: 8. CDR1 SGHRS and CDR2 YFSETQ come from the germline V gene. Here the CDR3 DNA reads TGCGCCAGCAGCTCCCTGGACAGGGGACGCGATACGCAGTATTTT. The encoded protein is CASSSLDRGRDTQYF.

This chain links TRBV15 with TRBJ2-5, with D perhaps matching TRBD2 (7 bases). Per the germline V gene, CDR1 is LNHNV and CDR2 is YYDKDF (reference sequence). The CDR3 length is 14 residues. Trimming cost V 1 base and J 5 bases, with 11 bases left between them. The CDR3 bases are TGTGCCACCAGCAGAGGGGAGGGGGAGGAGACCCAGTACTTC. Its protein is CATSRGEGEETQYF.

The J gene is TRBJ2-7, the V gene TRBV10-3; maybe TRBD1 (6 bases). Trimming took 4 bases from V and 2 from J, leaving 12 bases between them. The germline CDR1 and CDR2 sequences are ENHRY and SYGVKD. CDR3 length equals 14 residues. CDR3 DNA: TGTGCCATCAGTGCCCGACAGGACCCCTACGAGCAGTACTTC. Its translation: CAISARQDPYEQYF.

The V and J genes are TRBV3-1 (or the pseudogene TRBV3-2) and TRBJ1-4; D is possibly TRBD1 (5 bases). Germline-derived CDR1 and CDR2 are LGHDT and YNNKEL (reference sequence). The V and J ends lost 7 bases and 0 bases respectively, with 15 bases between them. CDR3 length: 16 residues. The CDR3, as DNA: TGTGCCAGCACCCCTGACAGAACCTCAACTAATGAAAAACTGTTTTTT. It translates to CASTPDRTSTNEKLFF.

V gene TRBV28 combines with J gene TRBJ2-7; TRBD1 matches 8 bases. V shed 7 bases, J shed 7 bases, and the junction held 18 bases outside the gene matches. CDR1 and CDR2 from the germline V gene are MDHEN and SYDVKM. There are 16 residues in the CDR3. Written as DNA, the CDR3 is TGTGCCAGCATAGAACGAAGGGGGCAGGGGGCGGGTGAGCAGTACTTC. This sequence encodes CASIERRGQGAGEQYF. Looking up the rest from reference TRBV28 and TRBJ2-7 gives the full variable domain: DVKVTQSSRYLVKRTGEKVFLECVQDMDHENMFWYRQDPGLGLRLIYFSYDVKMKEKGDIPEGYSVSREKKERFSLILESASTNQTSMYLCASIERRGQGAGEQYFGPGTRLTVT.

The V call is TRBV12-3 or TRBV12-4, the J call TRBJ2-7; TRBD1 might be the D (6 bases). CDR3 size: 12 residues. Trimming pared 6 bases from V and 6 bases from J, leaving 12 bases between. The CDR3 spells CASSMDSSEQYF. CDR3 nucleotides: TGTGCCAGCAGCATGGACAGCAGCGAGCAGTACTTC.